The 22 T cell receptor beta chains below were found in one sample sequenced in a study of blood T cell repertoires in COVID-19. Sequenced by immunoSEQ multiplex PCR; TCRdb stores in-frame clones only, minus some. Here the sample spans roughly 670,000 clones, 80% to 90% being singletons. Material: peripheral blood. Source of these receptors: a woman between 18 and 29 years old with acute or convalescent COVID-19.

The chain combines TRBV24-1 with TRBJ2-3, with 10 bases lining up with TRBD2. Germline V gives CDR1 KGHDR, CDR2 SFDVKD. The CDR3 length is 18 residues. Germline trimming cut 4 bases from V and 2 bases from J; bases unmatched to any gene: 11. The CDR3 nucleotides read TGTGCCACCAGTGACCCAAACCTAGCGGGGGACACCACAGATACGCAGTATTTT. Amino acid sequence: CATSDPNLAGDTTDTQYF.

The genes are TRBV7-9 and TRBJ2-5; the match to TRBD2 covers 7 bases. V was pared by 9 bases and J by 5 bases, with 9 bases of the junction left unmatched. The CDR3 is 13 amino acids. Germline V gene data show CDR1 as SEHNR and CDR2 as FQNEAQ (reference sequence). This chain's CDR3 is CASLGGSRETQYF. The DNA of the CDR3 is TGTGCCAGTCTCGGGGGGTCTCGGGAGACCCAGTACTTC.

The gene calls are TRBV24-1 and TRBJ1-2; D is possibly TRBD1 (6 bases). CDR3 length: 16 residues. Trimming took off 4 bases at V and 3 bases at J, with 17 bases between the two ends. Germline V lookup: CDR1 KGHDR, CDR2 SFDVKD. Here the CDR3 reads CATSDRGRDLDYGYTF. The DNA of the CDR3 is TGTGCCACCAGTGACAGGGGTAGGGATTTGGACTATGGCTACACCTTC.

The chain is built from TRBV24-1 and TRBJ2-5; a weak D match, TRBD2 (5 bases). This CDR3 has 15 amino acids. The germline CDR1 and CDR2 sequences are KGHDR and SFDVKD. The V and J ends lost 3 bases and 5 bases respectively, with 15 bases between them. The CDR3 DNA reads as TGTGCCACCAGTGATCCGTTTAGCGTTTCGGAGACCCAGTACTTC. This sequence encodes CATSDPFSVSETQYF.

The chain couples TRBV10-3 to TRBJ1-1; possible D gene TRBD1, 5 bases. This CDR3 has 14 amino acids. V lost 3 bases, J lost 0 bases, and 8 bases lay in between. Germline CDR1 reads ENHRY; CDR2 reads SYGVKD. The CDR3 region has the DNA TGTGCCATCAGTGAAGGACACTTGAACACTGAAGCTTTCTTT. This encodes CAISEGHLNTEAFF.

DNA of the CDR3: TGTGCCAGCAGCTTAGGGACAGGGACGAATTCACCCCTCCACTTT. Its protein product is CASSLGTGTNSPLHF. The chain links TRBV7-3 to TRBJ1-6, with 9 positions matching TRBD1. Unmatched junction bases numbered 3, after V lost 2 bases and J lost 7 bases. The CDR3 is made up of 15 amino acids. Germline CDR1 is SGHTA and CDR2 is FQGTGA.

The table lists this clone with a count of one. The chain uses TRBV9 and TRBJ2-5, with 8 nucleotides matching TRBD2. This CDR3 is 15 amino acids long. The ends lost 0 bases at V and 4 bases at J; junction bases unmatched: 5. Germline V gene sequence: CDR1 SGDLS, CDR2 YYNGEE. CDR3 bases: TGTGCCAGCAGCGTAGTCGGGGGGGCCGGAGAGACCCAGTACTTC. Protein product: CASSVVGGAGETQYF.

The rearrangement links TRBV5-1 to TRBJ1-3, with 9 bases fitting TRBD1. V dropped 0 bases and J dropped 5; count of bases not matched to a gene: 9. Germline CDR1 reads SGHRS; CDR2 reads YFSETQ. The CDR3 totals 17 residues. The CDR3 spells CASSLEPGQGSRNTIYF. CDR3 coding DNA: TGCGCCAGCAGCTTGGAACCGGGACAGGGCTCCCGAAACACCATATATTTT. The complete variable domain, with remaining parts taken from reference TRBV5-1 and TRBJ1-3, reads KAGVTQTPRYLIKTRGQQVTLSCSPISGHRSVSWYQQTPGQGLQFLFEYFSETQRNKGNFPGRFSGRQFSNSRSEMNVSTLELGDSALYLCASSLEPGQGSRNTIYFGEGSWLTVV.

The chain combines TRBV30 with TRBJ1-1, with D possibly TRBD1 on 5 matching bases. V was cut by 0 bases and J by 11 bases, with 10 bases left in between. CDR1 GTSNPN and CDR2 SVGIG come from the germline V gene (reference sequence). The length of the CDR3 is 11 residues. The CDR3 protein is CAWSVQVTAFF. The CDR3 region has the DNA TGTGCCTGGAGTGTACAGGTTACTGCTTTCTTT.

This clone is a singleton in its sample. V is TRBV5-4 and J is TRBJ1-2; D possibly corresponds to TRBD1 (5 bases). The V end was cut by 5 bases, the J end by 2 bases, with 16 bases between. CDR1 and CDR2 (germline): SGHNT, YYREEE (reference sequence). CDR3 length: 15 residues. CDR3: CASSPGVGGNYGYTF. In DNA, the CDR3 is TGTGCCAGCAGTCCCGGGGTGGGGGGGAACTATGGCTACACCTTC.

The rearrangement uses TRBV5-6 and TRBJ1-2; D not certain. The CDR3 contains 13 residues. Germline values: CDR1 SGHDT, CDR2 YYEEEE. With 5 bases removed from V and 1 base from J, the gap between germline ends came to 9 bases. CDR3 protein: CASRKLDNYGYTF. In nucleotides, the CDR3 is TGTGCCAGCAGAAAATTAGATAACTATGGCTACACCTTC.

The chain joins TRBV4-3 to TRBJ2-6, with TRBD1 as a possible D gene (6 bases). Germline V gene data show CDR1 as LGHNA and CDR2 as YSLEER. This CDR3 has 16 amino acids. V dropped 0 bases and J dropped 2 bases, with 8 bases sitting between them. CDR3 coding DNA: TGCGCCAGCAGCCAAGATAGGGGGACTGGGGCCAACGTCCTGACTTTC. Translated, it gives CASSQDRGTGANVLTF.

This chain connects TRBV4-1 to TRBJ1-3; 7 bases line up with TRBD1. In germline, CDR1 is MGHRA, CDR2 YSYEKL. The junction had 5 bases not matched to a gene; V was cut back by 1 base and J by 8 bases. CDR3 length: 14 residues. The CDR3 spells CASSQGDSGYTIYF. In DNA, the CDR3 is TGCGCCAGCAGCCAAGGGGACAGTGGTTACACCATATATTTT.

This sequence joins TRBV6-5 and TRBJ1-3, with D maybe TRBD1 (6 bases). The CDR3 loop spans 16 amino acids. V was trimmed by 2 bases and J by 4 bases, leaving 15 bases between them. Germline V CDR1 and CDR2: MNHEY, SVGAGI. In DNA form, the CDR3 reads TGTGCCAGCAGTTACGTTGCGGGGGCGGGAGGAAACACCATATATTTT. This sequence encodes CASSYVAGAGGNTIYF.

The chain joins TRBV30 to TRBJ1-1; D ambiguous. The ends were cut back, 4 bases at V and 4 bases at J, with 13 bases in the middle. CDR3 length equals 13 residues. Germline-derived CDR1 and CDR2 are GTSNPN and SVGIG (reference sequence). The DNA for the CDR3 is TGTGCCTGGAACCACCAGGCAGCCACTGAAGCTTTCTTT. It is translated as CAWNHQAATEAFF.

The chain carries TRBV4-3 and TRBJ2-3; TRBD2 aligns across 11 bases. V lost 5 bases, J lost 4 bases, and 8 bases stayed unmatched. This CDR3 contains 16 residues. Germline V gene sequence: CDR1 LGHNA, CDR2 YSLEER. CDR3 sequence: CASSNNLAGGSDTQYF. CDR3 in DNA: TGCGCCAGCAGCAATAACCTAGCGGGGGGTTCAGATACGCAGTATTTT.

The chain combines TRBV5-6 with TRBJ2-1, with 10 positions matching TRBD2. V gave up 6 bases and J gave up 1 base; unmatched junction bases: 7. This CDR3 contains 16 residues. The germline V gene encodes CDR1 SGHDT and CDR2 YYEEEE. The CDR3 loop is CASKVAGGGSYNEQFF. The CDR3 region has the DNA TGTGCCAGCAAGGTAGCGGGGGGCGGTTCCTACAATGAGCAGTTCTTC.

The chain carries TRBV6-5 and TRBJ1-1; TRBD1 aligns across 7 bases. This CDR3 has 11 residues. In germline, CDR1 is MNHEY, CDR2 SVGAGI. V shed 6 bases, J shed 9 bases, and the junction held 4 bases outside the gene matches. In nucleotides, the CDR3 is TGTGCCAGCAGGTGGGACAGAAAAGCTTTCTTT. It encodes CASRWDRKAFF.

Points on this clone: The identical CDR3 is also encoded by other nucleotide sequences in the sample. The chain employs TRBV3-1 (or the pseudogene TRBV3-2) and TRBJ1-1, with D uncertain. Trimming stripped 1 base from V and 0 bases from J, with 6 bases between. The length of the CDR3 is 14 residues. Germline V lookup: CDR1 LGHDT, CDR2 YNNKEL (reference sequence). CDR3 DNA sequence: TGTGCCAGCAGCCAAGCGGGGATGAACACTGAAGCTTTCTTT. Its protein product is CASSQAGMNTEAFF.

This clone was recorded once. The chain recombines TRBV18 with TRBJ1-2; TRBD1 matches 7 bases. Germline V CDR1 and CDR2: KGHSH, LQKENI. The length of the CDR3 is 14 residues. V lost 3 bases and J lost 4; bases outside the gene matches: 5. The CDR3 loop is CASSPTGSAYGYTF. In DNA form, the CDR3 reads TGTGCCAGCTCACCGACAGGGTCTGCCTATGGCTACACCTTC.

The V call is TRBV25-1, the J call TRBJ1-1; possible D gene TRBD1, 6 bases. The CDR3 runs 15 residues. The germline V gene encodes CDR1 MGHDK and CDR2 SYGVNS. V was pared by 4 bases and J by 4 bases, with 16 bases between. This CDR3 is CASSVRGREGTEAFF. The CDR3 nucleotides are TGTGCCAGCAGTGTCAGGGGTCGAGAGGGCACTGAAGCTTTCTTT.

The table lists this clone with a count of one. V and J are TRBV5-8 and TRBJ1-1, with D possibly matching TRBD1 (5 bases). The CDR3 is 15 residues long. Germline lookup yields CDR1 SGHTS and CDR2 YDEGEE. V was clipped by 4 bases and J by 6 bases, with 19 bases between them. The CDR3 region has the DNA TGTGCCAGCAGCATCCCCCGGAGGGGCAACGCTGAAGCTTTCTTT. This encodes CASSIPRRGNAEAFF.